Listed below are T cell receptor beta chains from one sample, sequenced in a study of control samples from healthy donors and cancer patients. The protocol was immunoSEQ multiplex PCR, while the TCRdb copy is restricted to in-frame clones and leaves out a portion. The sample has about 150,000 clones; about 86% are singletons. The sample taken for sequencing was blood. The receptor set was obtained from a man aged 18 to 35 in good health. Each CDR3 is given without its conserved first and last residue. For some rows the clone size is stated as once, few or many, or as a class when expanded; others skip it.

TRBV19	once	TRBJ2-7	ASSGQGGRYYEQY
TRBV29-1	NA	TRBJ1-5	SVNWGSNQPQH
TRBV6-1	NA	TRBJ2-7	ASSESWDRVVEQY
TRBV19	NA	TRBJ1-6	ASSIRGGSYNSPLH
TRBV6-5	NA	TRBJ1-2	ASMMAGQGGYGYT
TRBV7-9	NA	TRBJ1-1	ASSLGEANTEAF
TRBV19	NA	TRBJ1-1	ASKVAAMNTEAF
TRBV19	NA	TRBJ1-6	ASSRDSNSPLH
TRBV2	NA	TRBJ2-2	ASRTGGTGELF
TRBV18	NA	TRBJ2-7	ASSPGGGGDEQY
TRBV5-1	NA	TRBJ2-3	ASSSSRDTDTQY
TRBV30	NA	TRBJ1-1	AWIDGYTEAF
TRBV27	NA	TRBJ2-7	ASSLWGRGRESYEQY
TRBV9	NA	TRBJ2-1	ASSAFASGSYNEQF
TRBV4-1	NA	TRBJ1-2	ASSPMDSNYGYT
TRBV9	NA	TRBJ2-2	ASSVGTANTGELF
TRBV28	NA	TRBJ2-5	ASSLKASGQETQY
TRBV5-6	NA	TRBJ1-1	ASSLGTGAVNTEAF
TRBV5-1	NA	TRBJ2-5	ASSLALAEETQY